This TCR beta chain emerged from a study of T cell changes during pregnancy in multiple sclerosis. Germline V gene lookup returns CDR1 LNHNV and CDR2 YYDKDF (reference sequence). This CDR3 is 16 amino acids long. V gave up 1 base and J gave up 2 bases; unmatched junction bases: 4. Clones were read by immunoSEQ multiplex PCR, and TCRdb kept only the in-frame ones, dropping some. Of 50,000 to 60,000 clones in the sample, 80% to 95% were seen once. This receptor was obtained from a female donor with multiple sclerosis, enrolled in a pregnancy study. The sequenced sample was CD4+ T cells from peripheral blood mononuclear cells, obtained in the second trimester of pregnancy. The chain recombines TRBV15 with TRBJ1-4; 7 bases map to TRBD1. CDR3 nucleotides: TGTGCCACCAGCAGAGCAGGGGGTGGGACTAATGAAAAACTGTTTTTT. This codes for CATSRAGGGTNEKLFF.